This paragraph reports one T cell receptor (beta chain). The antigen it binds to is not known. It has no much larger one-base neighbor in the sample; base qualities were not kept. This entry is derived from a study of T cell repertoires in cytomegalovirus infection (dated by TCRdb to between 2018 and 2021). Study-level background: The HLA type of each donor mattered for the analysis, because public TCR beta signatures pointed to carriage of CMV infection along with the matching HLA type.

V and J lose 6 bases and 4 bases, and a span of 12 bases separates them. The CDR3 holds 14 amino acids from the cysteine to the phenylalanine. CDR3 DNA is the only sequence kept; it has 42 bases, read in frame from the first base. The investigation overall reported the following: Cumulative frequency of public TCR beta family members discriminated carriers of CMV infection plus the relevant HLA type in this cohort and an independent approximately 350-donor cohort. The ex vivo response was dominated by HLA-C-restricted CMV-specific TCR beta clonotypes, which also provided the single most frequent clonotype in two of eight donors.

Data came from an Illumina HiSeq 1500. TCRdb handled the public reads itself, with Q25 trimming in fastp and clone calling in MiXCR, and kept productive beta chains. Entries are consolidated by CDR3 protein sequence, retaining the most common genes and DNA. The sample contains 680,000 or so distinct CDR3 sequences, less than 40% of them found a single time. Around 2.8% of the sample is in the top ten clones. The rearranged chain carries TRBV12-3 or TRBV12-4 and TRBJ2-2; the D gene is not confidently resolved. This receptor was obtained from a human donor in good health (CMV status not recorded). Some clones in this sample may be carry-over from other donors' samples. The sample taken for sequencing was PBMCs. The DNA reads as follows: TGTGCCAGCAGATGGGTCGATCCCACCGGGGAGCTGTTTTTT. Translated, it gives CASRWVDPTGELFF.